This T cell receptor beta chain was profiled in a study of siplizumab effects on memory and regulatory T cells. The repertoire was sequenced with immunoSEQ multiplex PCR; TCRdb's copy has only in-frame clones and lacks some. The sample has 75,000 to 95,000 clones; approximately 90% are singletons. The CDR3 has 16 residues. V was cut by 5 bases and J by 2 bases, with 18 bases left in between. Germline CDR1 SGHTA, CDR2 FQGTGA. Concerning this clone itself: Its specificity is not known.

General study points: Of the alloreactive clones, only a minor fraction mapped to unstimulated subsets. A significant reduction in alloreactive sequences traceable to unstimulated CD4+ memory cells was produced by siplizumab.

The clonotype comes from a human donor in good health. Input material: CD4+ T cells sorted from blood. The V call is TRBV7-3, the J call TRBJ2-5; D unclear. CDR3 sequence (DNA): TGTGCCAGCAGCCCCCGAATTTCCAAGGGTCAAGAGACCCAGTACTTC. It yields the protein CASSPRISKGQETQYF.